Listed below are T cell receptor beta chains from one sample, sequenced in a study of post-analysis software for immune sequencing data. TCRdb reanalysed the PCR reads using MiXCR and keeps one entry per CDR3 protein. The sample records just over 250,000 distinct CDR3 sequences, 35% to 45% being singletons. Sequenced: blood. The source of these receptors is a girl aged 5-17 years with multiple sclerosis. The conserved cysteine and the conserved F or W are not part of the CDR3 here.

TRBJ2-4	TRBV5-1	ASSLETDLAKNIQY
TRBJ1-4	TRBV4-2	ASSQGDRDRGKLF
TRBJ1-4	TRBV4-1	ASSQSNTPLKF
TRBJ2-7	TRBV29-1	SVPGQDYEQY
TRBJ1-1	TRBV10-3	AISTGLNTEAF
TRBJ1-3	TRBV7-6	ASSARHASSGNTIY
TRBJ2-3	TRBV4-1	ASSQSLKTADTQY
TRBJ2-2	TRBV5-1	ASSSSTGNTGERF
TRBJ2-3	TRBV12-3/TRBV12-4	ASSPPGVTTDTQY
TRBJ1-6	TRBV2	ASKGESSYSSPLH
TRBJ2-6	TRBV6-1	ASSRPGTGNGANVLT
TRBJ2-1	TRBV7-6	ASSLGAVYNEQF
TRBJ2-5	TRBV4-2	ASSQDPSGGKETQY
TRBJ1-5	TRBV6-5	ASSPSAGLSNQPQH
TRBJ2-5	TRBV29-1	SVEDWQGETQY
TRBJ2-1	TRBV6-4	ASSAAQGAYNEQF
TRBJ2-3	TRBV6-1	ASTGGVTDTQY
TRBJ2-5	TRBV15	ATSGLAGGPRI
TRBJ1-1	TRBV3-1	ASSRSGTVANTEAF
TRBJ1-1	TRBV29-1	SVEDPQSLNEAF
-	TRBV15	ATSRGQGLSEQY
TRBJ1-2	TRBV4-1	ASSQLGVNGYT
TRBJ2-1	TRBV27	ASSAGLGIDEQF
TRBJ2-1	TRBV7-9	ASSPPGTGHNEQF
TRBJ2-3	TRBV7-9	ASSFAFLASLDTQY
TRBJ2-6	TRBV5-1	ANLDRGPSGANVLT
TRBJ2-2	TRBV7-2	ASSLTFGAANTGELF
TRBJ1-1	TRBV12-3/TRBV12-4	ASRPGQNTEAF
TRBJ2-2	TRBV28	ASSLHSEAGELF
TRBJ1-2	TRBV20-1	SARDYSEDLPFGYT
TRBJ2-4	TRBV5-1	ASSPGLAGTKNIQY
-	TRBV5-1	ASSLDFAGSSYNEQY
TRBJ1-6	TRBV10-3	AISVGNSPSH
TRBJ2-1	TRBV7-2	ASSSRGLAAVDEQF
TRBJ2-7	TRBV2	ASSEQDTYEQY
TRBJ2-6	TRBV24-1	ATSENGANVLT
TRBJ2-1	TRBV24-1	ATSDWTAEQF
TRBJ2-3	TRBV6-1	ASSESSGSPTDTQY
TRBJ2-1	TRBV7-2	ASSLREGSTNEQF
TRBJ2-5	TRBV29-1	SGIPNQETQY
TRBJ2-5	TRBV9	ASSSMWRETQETQY
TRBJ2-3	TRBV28	ASRPGTLGYKQY
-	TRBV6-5	ASSFGTSDYNEQY
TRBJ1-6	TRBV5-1	ASSPGQGYNSPLH
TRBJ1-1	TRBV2	ASSETGSTEAF
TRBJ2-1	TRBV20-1	SARAASGSDNEQF
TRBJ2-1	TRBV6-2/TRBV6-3	ASSFRGTYNEQF
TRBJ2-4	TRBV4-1	ASSQREISKNIQY
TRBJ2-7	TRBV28	ASSLRDGRYEQY
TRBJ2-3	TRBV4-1	ASSQATTGRVSQY
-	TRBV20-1	SARGGGGWTQY
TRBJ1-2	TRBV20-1	SARGGGYGYT
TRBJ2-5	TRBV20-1	SARRTDRARRETQY
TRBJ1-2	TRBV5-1	ASSNTPGEGGYT
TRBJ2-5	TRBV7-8	ASSLVAGNQETQY
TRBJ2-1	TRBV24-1	ATSDLHNEQF
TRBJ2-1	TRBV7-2	ASSLGGSAEQF